This entry concerns a single T cell receptor beta chain. This sample stems from a study of blood T cell repertoires in COVID-19. Overall study: Some COVID-19 samples were acute and others convalescent; all came from the United States, Italy and Spain. Nucleic acid was either cDNA or gDNA, and it came from T cells, B-cell-depleted T cells, or PBMCs.

The CDR3 runs 13 residues. Germline V gene data show CDR1 as SGHAT and CDR2 as FQNNGV. Germline trimming cut 3 bases from V and 9 bases from J; bases unmatched to any gene: 4. Source study methods: The authors estimated nucleated cell counts from reference gene primer amplification. The data were produced by immunoSEQ multiplex PCR, yet TCRdb's version contains in-frame clones alone and is incomplete. From that table come the V and J calls and clone size; the DNA was used to work out D and trimming. The sample lists under 300,000 clones; around 82% were seen once. The chain combines TRBV11-2 with TRBJ2-1; TRBD2 matches at 8 bases. The receptor was isolated from a woman aged 80 or over with active or convalescent COVID-19. Input material: peripheral blood. CDR3 sequence: CASSLVAGTEQFF. For the CDR3, the DNA is TGTGCCAGCAGCTTGGTAGCGGGAACTGAGCAGTTCTTC.